Listed here are 20 T cell receptor beta chains from one sample, sequenced in a study of blood T cell repertoires in COVID-19. The data were produced by immunoSEQ multiplex PCR, yet TCRdb's version contains in-frame clones alone and is incomplete. The sample records about 150,000 clones, roughly 84% being singletons. The sample comprised peripheral blood. These receptor sequences come from a woman of 80 years or more with active or convalescent COVID-19.

This clone was seen only a few times. The chain uses TRBV15 and TRBJ1-2; D unclear. The V end lost 1 base, the J end lost 3 bases, and 21 bases lay between the germline ends. CDR3 length: 18 residues. Germline V CDR1 and CDR2: LNHNV, YYDKDF (reference sequence). The CDR3 coding sequence is TGTGCCACCAGCAGAGGGGCAGCGGCGGGGATTTACGACTATGGCTACACCTTC. Amino acids: CATSRGAAAGIYDYGYTF.

The rearrangement joins TRBV5-8 to TRBJ2-1, with D possibly matching TRBD1 (6 bases). Trimming removed 7 bases at V and 1 base at J, with 12 bases between. This CDR3 is built from 14 residues. Per the germline V gene, CDR1 is SGHTS and CDR2 is YDEGEE. The CDR3 is CASLRGISYNEQFF. The CDR3 DNA sequence: TGTGCCAGCCTGAGGGGGATTTCCTACAATGAGCAGTTCTTC.

This clone was seen a handful of times. The V and J genes are TRBV20-1 and TRBJ2-6; the D is unclear. Germline V gene sequence: CDR1 DFQATT, CDR2 SNEGSKA (reference sequence). The ends were cut back, 5 bases at V and 4 bases at J, with 3 bases in the middle. The CDR3 runs 11 residues. The chain's CDR3 is CSALGANVLTF. The DNA for the CDR3 is TGCAGTGCTCTAGGGGCCAACGTCCTGACTTTC.

This chain connects TRBV5-4 to TRBJ2-7; perhaps TRBD1 as D (6 bases). Germline CDR1 and CDR2: SGHNT and YYREEE (reference sequence). The CDR3 sequence is 15 residues long. Trimming left V 1 base short and J 6 bases short, with 17 bases between. CDR3 DNA: TGTGCCAGCAGCTTGCCCGGTGGGACATACCGCGAGCAGTACTTC. This codes for CASSLPGGTYREQYF.

The rearrangement links TRBV6-1 to TRBJ2-1; weak D call: TRBD2 (6 bases). The CDR3 extends over 15 amino acids. Trimming took off 2 bases at V and 9 bases at J, with 17 bases between the two ends. Germline CDR1 reads MNHNS; CDR2 reads SASEGT. The CDR3, as DNA: TGTGCCAGCAGTGAAATGGGTCTAGCGAGGGGTGAGCAGTTCTTC. Translating gives CASSEMGLARGEQFF.

J is TRBJ1-1 and V is TRBV18, with 7 bases lining up with TRBD1. With V trimmed by 1 base and J by 5 bases, 4 bases remained unmatched. Germline CDR1 KGHSH, CDR2 LQKENI. The CDR3 is made up of 14 amino acids. CDR3 coding DNA: TGTGCCAGCTCACCACTAGGGGGCCGGACTGAAGCTTTCTTT. Translated, it gives CASSPLGGRTEAFF.

This rearrangement joins TRBV5-1 to TRBJ1-2, with 7 bases that match TRBD1. This CDR3 is built from 15 residues. The germline V gene has CDR1 SGHRS and CDR2 YFSETQ. V was clipped by 3 bases and J by 8 bases; unmatched bases: 13. Here the CDR3 DNA reads TGCGCCAGCAGCTCCCGGACAGGAACCTCATACGGCTACACCTTC. This codes for CASSSRTGTSYGYTF.

J is TRBJ2-1 and V is TRBV28, with 14 positions matching TRBD2. The length of the CDR3 is 15 residues. Unmatched junction bases numbered 6, after V lost 6 bases and J lost 8 bases. CDR1 and CDR2 from the germline V gene are MDHEN and SYDVKM. The CDR3 region is CASRKGLAGAHEQFF. The CDR3 nucleotides are TGTGCCAGCAGAAAGGGACTAGCGGGAGCCCATGAGCAGTTCTTC. The complete variable domain, with remaining parts taken from reference TRBV28 and TRBJ2-1, reads DVKVTQSSRYLVKRTGEKVFLECVQDMDHENMFWYRQDPGLGLRLIYFSYDVKMKEKGDIPEGYSVSREKKERFSLILESASTNQTSMYLCASRKGLAGAHEQFFGPGTRLTVL.

The V gene is TRBV29-1, the J gene TRBJ1-2; D is perhaps TRBD1 (5 bases). The germline gives CDR1 SQVTM, CDR2 ANQGSEA. V was pared by 4 bases and J by 3 bases, with 12 bases between. This CDR3 has 13 amino acids. Written as DNA, the CDR3 is TGCAGCGTTGTATCTCCGGGGGACTATGGCTACACCTTC. This translates into CSVVSPGDYGYTF.

The genes are TRBV6-2 or TRBV6-3 and TRBJ2-7; 10 nucleotides match TRBD2. CDR1 MNHEY and CDR2 SVGEGT come from the germline V gene. Trimming at V came to 4 bases and at J to 5 bases, leaving 11 bases not matched to a gene. This CDR3 is 16 amino acids long. CDR3 protein: CASSLTSGTGWDEQYF. The CDR3 coding sequence is TGTGCCAGCAGTTTAACTAGCGGGACCGGCTGGGACGAGCAGTACTTC.

This clone was observed a single time. The chain joins TRBV18 to TRBJ2-3, with 9 bases matching TRBD1. Per the germline V gene, CDR1 is KGHSH and CDR2 is LQKENI. The CDR3 spans 17 residues. V shed 3 bases and J 5 bases; nucleotides not matched to a gene: 12. Here the CDR3 reads CASSPTPMTGGRDTQYF. The CDR3 DNA follows: TGTGCCAGCTCACCCACTCCGATGACAGGGGGGCGAGATACGCAGTATTTT.

In its sample, this clone was seen a few times. Other DNA sequences within the sample encode an identical CDR3. The V call is TRBV5-6, the J call TRBJ1-1, with 12 bases matching TRBD1. The V gene end was trimmed by 2 bases and the J gene end by 3 bases; junction bases not matched to a gene: 5. Germline lookup yields CDR1 SGHDT and CDR2 YYEEEE. This CDR3 is built from 16 residues. DNA of the CDR3: TGTGCCAGCAGCTTAGGGACAGGGGGCGCGTACACTGAAGCTTTCTTT. Residues: CASSLGTGGAYTEAFF.

This clone was counted between two and nine times. The chain recombines TRBV29-1 with TRBJ1-2; TRBD1 is a possible D gene (6 bases). The germline gives CDR1 SQVTM, CDR2 ANQGSEA. The germline V and J ends were trimmed by 5 bases and 7 bases, with 17 bases remaining between them. This CDR3 contains 13 residues. CDR3: CSVPPDRPVGYTF. Here the CDR3 DNA reads TGCAGCGTTCCCCCCGACAGGCCGGTTGGCTACACCTTC.

This clone was seen a handful of times. The chain employs TRBV5-1 and TRBJ2-2; D possibly corresponds to TRBD2 (5 bases). V dropped 2 bases and J dropped 0 bases, with 8 bases sitting between them. The CDR3 is 15 amino acids. Per the germline V gene, CDR1 is SGHRS and CDR2 is YFSETQ. CDR3 sequence: CASSFGLSNTGELFF. The CDR3 DNA reads TGCGCCAGCAGCTTCGGACTGTCGAACACCGGGGAGCTGTTTTTT.

The chain couples TRBV28 to TRBJ1-5; 7 bases fit TRBD1. After removal of 2 bases from V and 3 bases from J, the junction contained 13 bases not matched to a gene. The germline CDR1 and CDR2 sequences are MDHEN and SYDVKM. The CDR3 contains 18 residues. The CDR3: CASSLGGEVGTDNQPQHF. For the CDR3, the DNA is TGTGCCAGCAGTTTAGGTGGGGAAGTGGGGACAGACAATCAGCCCCAGCATTTT.

The V and J genes are TRBV19 and TRBJ1-1; 7 bases map to TRBD1. The germline gives CDR1 LNHDA, CDR2 SQIVND (reference sequence). The CDR3 length is 16 residues. With V trimmed by 6 bases and J by 4 bases, 14 bases remained unmatched. For the CDR3, the DNA is TGTGCCAGTAGACTGACAGGGTACCTTCCTGGCACTGAAGCTTTCTTT. Its translation: CASRLTGYLPGTEAFF.

The chain couples TRBV2 to TRBJ2-7; D not certain. This CDR3 has 16 amino acids. The V gene lost 3 bases and the J gene lost 7 bases, with 22 bases spanning the gap. Germline CDR1 SNHLY, CDR2 FYNNEI. The CDR3: CASSDDKYGYYVEQYF. The CDR3 DNA follows: TGTGCCAGCAGTGACGATAAGTACGGATACTACGTTGAGCAGTACTTC.

This chain links TRBV6-5 with TRBJ2-3, with a tentative D call TRBD2 (6 bases). V was cut by 6 bases and J by 0 bases, with 13 bases left in between. CDR1 and CDR2 from the germline V gene are MNHEY and SVGAGI. This CDR3 has 15 residues. CDR3 in amino acids: CASSRRRVSTDTQYF. The CDR3 region has the DNA TGTGCCAGCAGCCGCCGGAGGGTGAGCACAGATACGCAGTATTTT.

V and J are TRBV14 and TRBJ2-7; D possibly corresponds to TRBD2 (5 bases). Trimming took 4 bases from V and 6 from J, leaving 16 bases between them. Germline V gives CDR1 SGHDN, CDR2 FVKESK. There are 14 residues in the CDR3. CDR3 protein: CASSLDLGLAEQYF. In DNA form, the CDR3 reads TGTGCCAGCAGCCTCGACCTAGGACTGGCCGAGCAGTACTTC.

The chain has TRBV7-8 and TRBJ2-5; the D is unclear. There are 14 residues in the CDR3. V was cut by 6 bases and J by 7 bases, with 18 bases left in between. Germline-derived CDR1 and CDR2 are SGHVS and FQNEAQ. CDR3 in amino acids: CASSPEAHRGTQYF. CDR3 bases: TGTGCCAGCAGTCCAGAGGCCCATCGCGGGACCCAGTACTTC. Full variable domain (outside the CDR3, taken from reference TRBV7-8 and TRBJ2-5): GAGVSQSPRYKVAKRGQDVALRCDPISGHVSLFWYQQALGQGPEFLTYFQNEAQLDKSGLPSDRFFAERPEGSVSTLKIQRTQQEDSAVYLCASSPEAHRGTQYFGPGTRLLVL.